This T cell receptor (beta chain) was sequenced in a study of response to subunit inactivated influenza vaccine. General study findings and limits: Each seasonal influenza vaccination, the authors suggested, recruits few new T cells.

TCRdb fed the RT-PCR reads into MiXCR, producing one record per CDR3 protein. The data show under 950,000 distinct CDR3 sequences, around 20% seen once. With respect to this clonotype: Its antigen is unknown.

This specimen consisted of PBMCs from blood, obtained more than 4 days after vaccination. This sequence was found in a man aged 45 to 65 who received an inactivated influenza vaccine.

In DNA, the CDR3 is TGCAGCGTTGTTTTACAGGGGGCCGGACAGCCCCAGCATTTT. This gives the protein CSVVLQGAGQPQHF. The chain is built from TRBV29-1 and TRBJ1-5; 9 bases match TRBD1. Germline CDR1 is SQVTM and CDR2 is ANQGSEA. The V and J ends lost 4 bases and 7 bases, in that order; junction bases with no gene match: 8. This CDR3 region has 14 residues.